This T cell receptor beta chain was sequenced during a study of shared clonotypes between healthy human individuals (dated by TCRdb to 2020 to 2021). Broadly, across the study: The cohort comprised two women and a few men aged 18 to 49 years. For each donor, CD4 naive and CD4 memory were each given three plates, CD8 naive was given two plates, and CD8 memory was given one plate. The study deeply sequenced blood TCR repertoires of five healthy adults to estimate repertoire size and the extent of clonotype sharing between individuals. To increase sequencing depth and limit assay-specific biases, different laboratories used diverse techniques to prepare libraries and sequence TCR repertoires. Leukapheresis yielded between about 0.94 and 8.9 billion PBMCs per donor. General findings and caveats noted by the study authors: Sharing across several donors was observed for about 4.8% of naive CD4, over 3% of naive CD8, 2% to 2.5% of memory CD4, and around 0.44% of memory CD8 clonotypes. Naive subsets generally had larger estimated clonotype richness than memory subsets did. Even with the large sequencing depth, rarefaction of the sorted-subset datasets indicated that sequencing was incomplete. Compared with non-shared clonotypes, the clonotypes found in all four sorted-subset donors had higher generation probabilities. Sampling was limited to blood, and TCR repertoires in tissue likely differ from TCR repertoires in blood. Pairwise subsampling indicated that sequencing depth was expected to affect the degree of clonotype sharing among donors. Because the study included a small number of donors, the genetic and exposure-history diversity represented was limited.

The donors were healthy, HIV-negative adults with no recently reported acute infections or vaccinations. All donors were Caucasian adults living in Nashville, Tennessee, USA. CD4+ T cells were enriched by magnetic negative selection; naive cells were then positively selected on CD45RA, and the negative fraction formed the memory subset. After blood collection by leukapheresis, PBMCs were isolated using Ficoll-Histopaque density gradient centrifugation and then cryopreserved in the vapor phase of liquid nitrogen. Analytical flow cytometry was used to check the purity and quantity of each magnetically sorted T cell population. Genomic DNA was isolated from each sorted fraction and quantified by UV absorbance on a Nanodrop 2000c. On this clone: The clone's antigen remains unknown. No clone much larger than this one lies a single base away; base qualities are absent.

TCR CDR3 regions were amplified from genomic DNA by multiplex PCR using the deep immunoSEQ assay. Genomic DNA extracted from each cell subset was distributed evenly over all wells of several immunoSEQ 96-well plates, and each plate served as one replicate. For sorted subsets, roughly 0.2 ug genomic DNA, equal to tens of thousands of T cell genomes, was loaded into each replicate PCR. The purified libraries were quantified using a Qubit 3.0 fluorometer, sized with a Bioanalyzer 2100, and then quantified again using the KAPA Library Quantification kit. Each immunoSEQ 96-well plate was sequenced on its own single-read 150-cycle Illumina NextSeq 550 flow cell. For the original study's pipeline: Because the immunoSEQ output held only junctional sequences and lacked quality scores, the filtering could not match the filtering applied to full-length reads. To assign V/J genes and CDR3, sequences were annotated against IMGT germline references using PyIR, a Python wrapper for IgBLAST v1.9. Reads were filtered out if the reads had weak V/J assignments (E-value above 1e-6), no CDR3, stop codons, out-of-frame junctions, or ambiguous translated residues. A V3J clonotype was defined by an identical inferred V gene, J gene, and CDR3 amino acid sequence. The percentage overlap between two repertoires was calculated by dividing the number of shared unique clonotypes by the size of the smaller repertoire. RTK rarefaction, the Chao1 estimator, and Recon v2.1 estimates of unobserved clonotypes were used to assess repertoire richness. Generation probabilities were computed with OLGA for all TCRbeta clonotypes obtained by the gDNA method from several donors. Sourced from immuneACCESS, this table was stored by TCRdb with only in-frame sequences that have V and J called. A share of the clones is absent; for the studies checked, an unresolved V gene accounts for under half, and the remainder has no known explanation. That table gives V, J and clone size, and the DNA gave D and trimming. The sample table contains roughly 2.2 million clones; only one count was recorded for roughly 90% of them. The leading ten clones occupy 0.3% to 0.45% of the sample.

From its cysteine to its phenylalanine, the CDR3 spans 14 amino acids. Only CDR3 DNA is held: 42 bases, read in frame from base 1. Via the germline V gene, CDR1 is MDHEN and CDR2 SYDVKM. V was cut back by 8 bases and J by 5 bases, leaving a gap of 18 bases between them. Recombination joined TRBV28 with TRBJ2-5; too little of a D gene remains to name it. Sequences were obtained from naive CD4+ T cells from PBMCs. Per the publication, the cell subset or site label means: CD45RA+ positively selected. The receptor was derived from a man aged 18 to 35 in good health. Some clones in this sample may be carry-over from other donors' samples. The sequence in DNA is TGTGCCAGCCGACGGCAGGTTATGTGGGAGACCCAGTACTTC. Its protein is CASRRQVMWETQYF.